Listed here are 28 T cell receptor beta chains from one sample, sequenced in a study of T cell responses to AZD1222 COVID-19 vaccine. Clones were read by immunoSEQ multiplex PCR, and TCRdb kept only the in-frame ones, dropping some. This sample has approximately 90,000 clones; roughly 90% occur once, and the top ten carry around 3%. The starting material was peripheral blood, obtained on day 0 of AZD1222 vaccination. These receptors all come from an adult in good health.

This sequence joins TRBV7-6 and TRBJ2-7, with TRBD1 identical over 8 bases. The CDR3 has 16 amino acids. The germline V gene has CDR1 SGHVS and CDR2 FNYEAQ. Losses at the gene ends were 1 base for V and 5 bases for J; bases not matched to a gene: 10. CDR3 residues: CASSLVATGEWNEQYF. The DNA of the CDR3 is TGTGCCAGCAGCTTAGTGGCGACAGGGGAGTGGAACGAGCAGTACTTC.

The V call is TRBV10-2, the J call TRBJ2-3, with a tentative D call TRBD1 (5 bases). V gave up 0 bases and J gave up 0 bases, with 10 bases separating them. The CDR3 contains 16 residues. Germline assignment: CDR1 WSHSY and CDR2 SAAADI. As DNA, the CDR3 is TGCGCCAGCAGTGAGTCGACCAGGGTTAGCACAGATACGCAGTATTTT. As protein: CASSESTRVSTDTQYF.

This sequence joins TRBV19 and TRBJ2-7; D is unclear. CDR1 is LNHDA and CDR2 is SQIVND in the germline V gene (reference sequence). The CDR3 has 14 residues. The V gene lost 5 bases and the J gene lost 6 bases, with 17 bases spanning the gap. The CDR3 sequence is CASSSSSPAREQYF. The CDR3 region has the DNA TGTGCCAGTAGTTCGAGTTCCCCTGCGCGCGAGCAGTACTTC.

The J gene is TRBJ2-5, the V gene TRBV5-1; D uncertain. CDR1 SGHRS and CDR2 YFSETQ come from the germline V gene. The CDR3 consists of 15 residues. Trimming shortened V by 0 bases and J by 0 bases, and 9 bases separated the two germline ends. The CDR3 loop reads CASSLGDGDQETQYF. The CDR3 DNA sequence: TGCGCCAGCAGCTTGGGAGATGGGGACCAAGAGACCCAGTACTTC.

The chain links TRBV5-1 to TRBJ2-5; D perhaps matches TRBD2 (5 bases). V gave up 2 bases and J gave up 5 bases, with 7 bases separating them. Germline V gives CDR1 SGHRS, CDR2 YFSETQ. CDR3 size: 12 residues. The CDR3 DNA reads TGCGCCAGCAGCTTTGGAGGCGAGACCCAGTACTTC. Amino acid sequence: CASSFGGETQYF.

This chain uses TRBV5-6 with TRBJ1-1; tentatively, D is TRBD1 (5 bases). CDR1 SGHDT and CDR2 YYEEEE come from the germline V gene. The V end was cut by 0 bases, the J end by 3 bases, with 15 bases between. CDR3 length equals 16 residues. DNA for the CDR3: TGTGCCAGCAGCTTGGTTTTAGCGGGGACGGACACTGAAGCTTTCTTT. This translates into CASSLVLAGTDTEAFF.

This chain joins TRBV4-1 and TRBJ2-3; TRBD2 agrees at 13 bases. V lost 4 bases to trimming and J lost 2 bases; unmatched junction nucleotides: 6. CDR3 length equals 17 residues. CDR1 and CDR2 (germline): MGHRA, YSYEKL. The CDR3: CASSLRLAGGFTDTQYF. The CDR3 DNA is TGCGCCAGCAGCCTACGACTAGCGGGGGGCTTCACAGATACGCAGTATTTT.

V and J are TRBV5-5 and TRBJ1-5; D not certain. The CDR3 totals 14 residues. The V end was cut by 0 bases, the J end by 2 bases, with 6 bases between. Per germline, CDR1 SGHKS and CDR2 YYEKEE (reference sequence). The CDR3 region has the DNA TGTGCCAGCAGCTTGGGGGAGCGCAATCAGCCCCAGCATTTT. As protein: CASSLGERNQPQHF.

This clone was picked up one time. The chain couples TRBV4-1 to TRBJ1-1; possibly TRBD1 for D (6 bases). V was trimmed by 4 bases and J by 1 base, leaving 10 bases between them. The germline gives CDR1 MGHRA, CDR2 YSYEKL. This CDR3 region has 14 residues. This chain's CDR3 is CASSPMTGNTEAFF. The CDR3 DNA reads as TGCGCCAGCAGCCCAATGACAGGGAACACTGAAGCTTTCTTT.

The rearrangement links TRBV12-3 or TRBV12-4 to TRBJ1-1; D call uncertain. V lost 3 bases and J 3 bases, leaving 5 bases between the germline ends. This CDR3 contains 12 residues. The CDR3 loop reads CASSFSYTEAFF. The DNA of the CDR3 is TGTGCCAGCAGTTTCTCATACACTGAAGCTTTCTTT.

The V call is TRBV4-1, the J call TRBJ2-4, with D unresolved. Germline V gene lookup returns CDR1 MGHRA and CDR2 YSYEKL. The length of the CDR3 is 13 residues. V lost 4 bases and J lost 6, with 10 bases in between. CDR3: CASSPLDPNIQYF. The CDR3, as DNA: TGCGCCAGCAGCCCCCTGGACCCAAACATTCAGTACTTC.

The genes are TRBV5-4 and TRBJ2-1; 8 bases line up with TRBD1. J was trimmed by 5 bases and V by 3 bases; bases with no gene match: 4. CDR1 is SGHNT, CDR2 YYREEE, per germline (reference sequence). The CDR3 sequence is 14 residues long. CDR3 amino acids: CASSSQDRDNEQFF. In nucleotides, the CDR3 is TGTGCCAGCAGCTCCCAGGACAGGGACAATGAGCAGTTCTTC.

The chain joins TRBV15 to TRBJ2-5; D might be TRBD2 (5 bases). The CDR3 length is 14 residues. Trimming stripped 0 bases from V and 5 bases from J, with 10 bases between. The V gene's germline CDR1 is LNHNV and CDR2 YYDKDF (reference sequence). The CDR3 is CATSRDRGIETQYF. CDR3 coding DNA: TGTGCCACCAGCAGAGATCGAGGGATCGAGACCCAGTACTTC.

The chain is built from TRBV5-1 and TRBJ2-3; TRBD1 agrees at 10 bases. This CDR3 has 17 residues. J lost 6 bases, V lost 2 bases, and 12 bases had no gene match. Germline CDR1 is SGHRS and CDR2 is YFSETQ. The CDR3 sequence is CASSFSIGTGARDTQYF. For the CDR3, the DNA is TGCGCCAGCAGCTTCAGTATAGGGACAGGGGCACGGGATACGCAGTATTTT.

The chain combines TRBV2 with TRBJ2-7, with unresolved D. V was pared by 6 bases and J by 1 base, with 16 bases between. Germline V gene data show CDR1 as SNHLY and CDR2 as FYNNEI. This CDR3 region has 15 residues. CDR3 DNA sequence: TGTGCCAGCAGGCAATTTTCAGCTGGGTCCTACGAGCAGTACTTC. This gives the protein CASRQFSAGSYEQYF.

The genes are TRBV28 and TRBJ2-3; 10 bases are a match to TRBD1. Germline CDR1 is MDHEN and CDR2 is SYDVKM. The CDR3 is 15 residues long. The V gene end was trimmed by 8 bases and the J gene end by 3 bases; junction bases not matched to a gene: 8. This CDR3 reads CASCTWDRGTDTQYF. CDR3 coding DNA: TGTGCCAGCTGCACATGGGACAGGGGAACAGATACGCAGTATTTT.

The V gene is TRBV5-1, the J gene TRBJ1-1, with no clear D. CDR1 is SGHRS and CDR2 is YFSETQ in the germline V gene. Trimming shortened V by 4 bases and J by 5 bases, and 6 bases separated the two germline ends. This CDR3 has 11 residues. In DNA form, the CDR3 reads TGCGCCAGCAGCGCAGAGACTGAAGCTTTCTTT. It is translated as CASSAETEAFF.

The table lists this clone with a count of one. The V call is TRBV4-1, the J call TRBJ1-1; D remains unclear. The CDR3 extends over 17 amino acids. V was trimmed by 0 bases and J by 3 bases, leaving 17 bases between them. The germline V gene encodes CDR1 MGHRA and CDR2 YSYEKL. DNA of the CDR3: TGCGCCAGCAGCCAAGATAGGCGCGGCTCATGGGACACTGAAGCTTTCTTT. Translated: CASSQDRRGSWDTEAFF.

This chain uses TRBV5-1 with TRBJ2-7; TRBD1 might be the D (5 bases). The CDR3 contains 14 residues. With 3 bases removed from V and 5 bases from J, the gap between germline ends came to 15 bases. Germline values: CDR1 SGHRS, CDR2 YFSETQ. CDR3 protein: CASSYAGRANEQYF. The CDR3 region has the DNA TGCGCCAGCAGCTATGCTGGCAGGGCCAACGAGCAGTACTTC.

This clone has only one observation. The CDR3 DNA reads as TGTGCCAGTAGCCCGGTACTAGCGGGAGGCCTCGAGCAGTACTTC. It is translated as CASSPVLAGGLEQYF. The rearrangement joins TRBV19 to TRBJ2-7, with TRBD2 matching 12 bases. Germline values: CDR1 LNHDA, CDR2 SQIVND (reference sequence). With 6 bases clipped from V and 6 bases from J, the junction kept 9 bases outside the gene matches. The CDR3 is made up of 15 amino acids.

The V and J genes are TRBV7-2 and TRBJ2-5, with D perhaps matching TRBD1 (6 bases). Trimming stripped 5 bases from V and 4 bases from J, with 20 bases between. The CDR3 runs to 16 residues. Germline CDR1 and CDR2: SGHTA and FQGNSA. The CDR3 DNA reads TGTGCCAGCAGCCCCCCGAGGTGGGGGCAGGGAGAGACCCAGTACTTC. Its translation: CASSPPRWGQGETQYF.

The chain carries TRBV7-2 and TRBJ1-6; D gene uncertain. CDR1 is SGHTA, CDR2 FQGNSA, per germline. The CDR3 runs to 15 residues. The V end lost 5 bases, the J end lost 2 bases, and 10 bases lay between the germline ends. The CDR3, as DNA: TGTGCCAGCAGCCCATTGACCGCCTATAATTCACCCCTCCACTTT. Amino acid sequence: CASSPLTAYNSPLHF. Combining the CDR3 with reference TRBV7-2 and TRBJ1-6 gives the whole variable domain GAGVSQSPSNKVTEKGKDVELRCDPISGHTALYWYRQSLGQGLEFLIYFQGNSAPDKSGLPSDRFSAERTGGSVSTLTIQRTQQEDSAVYLCASSPLTAYNSPLHFGNGTRLTVT.

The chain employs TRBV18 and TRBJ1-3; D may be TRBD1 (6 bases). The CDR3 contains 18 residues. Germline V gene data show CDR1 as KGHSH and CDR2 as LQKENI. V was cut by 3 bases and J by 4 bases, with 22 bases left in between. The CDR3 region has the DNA TGTGCCAGCTCACCTCAGGCAGGGGACGATCTGTGGGGAAACACCATATATTTT. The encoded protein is CASSPQAGDDLWGNTIYF.

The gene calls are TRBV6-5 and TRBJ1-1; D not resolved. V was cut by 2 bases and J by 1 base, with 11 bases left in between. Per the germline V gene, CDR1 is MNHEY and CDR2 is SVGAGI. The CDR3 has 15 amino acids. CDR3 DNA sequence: TGTGCCAGCAGTTACGAGGCTCTCACGAACACTGAAGCTTTCTTT. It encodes CASSYEALTNTEAFF.

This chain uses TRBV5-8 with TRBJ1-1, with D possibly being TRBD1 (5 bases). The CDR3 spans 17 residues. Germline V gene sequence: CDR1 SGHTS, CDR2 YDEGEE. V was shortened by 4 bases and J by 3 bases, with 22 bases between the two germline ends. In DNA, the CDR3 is TGTGCCAGCAGCCTAGGACAAGGGCTTTATGTCGACACTGAAGCTTTCTTT. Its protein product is CASSLGQGLYVDTEAFF.

The CDR3 DNA reads as TGTGCCAGCAGGGAGGGCCATCGACCATATGGCTACACCTTC. It is translated as CASREGHRPYGYTF. The chain uses TRBV28 and TRBJ1-2; D ambiguous. The CDR3 is 14 residues long. Trimming shortened V by 6 bases and J by 5 bases, and 16 bases separated the two germline ends. Per the germline V gene, CDR1 is MDHEN and CDR2 is SYDVKM.

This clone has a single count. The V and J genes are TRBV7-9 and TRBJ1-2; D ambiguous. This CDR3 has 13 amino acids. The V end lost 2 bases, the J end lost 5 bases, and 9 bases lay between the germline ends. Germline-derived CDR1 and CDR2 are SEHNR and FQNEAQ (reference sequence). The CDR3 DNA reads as TGTGCCAGCAGCTTATCTTATGTTTATGGCTACACCTTC. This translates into CASSLSYVYGYTF.

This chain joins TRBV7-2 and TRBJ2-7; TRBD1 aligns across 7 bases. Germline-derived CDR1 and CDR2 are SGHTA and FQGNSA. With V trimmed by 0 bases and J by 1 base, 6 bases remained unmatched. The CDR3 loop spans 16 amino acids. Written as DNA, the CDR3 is TGTGCCAGCAGCTTAGCGAGACAGGGCGGTTCCTACGAGCAGTACTTC. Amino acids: CASSLARQGGSYEQYF.